This T cell receptor beta chain was sequenced in a study of T cell changes during pregnancy in multiple sclerosis. This clone was counted once. Generated by immunoSEQ multiplex PCR, the TCRdb table keeps only in-frame clones and is missing some. Of approximately 100,000 clones in the sample, around 90% were seen once. Germline CDR1 MDHEN, CDR2 SYDVKM. After removal of 6 bases from V and 5 bases from J, the junction contained 9 bases not matched to a gene. The CDR3 consists of 14 residues. V is TRBV28 and J is TRBJ2-5; 7 nucleotides agree with TRBD2. This receptor was taken from a female donor with multiple sclerosis, enrolled in a pregnancy study. Here the sequenced sample was peripheral blood, taken in the second trimester of pregnancy. The CDR3 DNA reads TGTGCCAGCAGACAGTCGGGAGGTTGGGAGACCCAGTACTTC. Translating it yields CASRQSGGWETQYF. Full variable domain (remainder filled in from reference TRBV28 and TRBJ2-5): DVKVTQSSRYLVKRTGEKVFLECVQDMDHENMFWYRQDPGLGLRLIYFSYDVKMKEKGDIPEGYSVSREKKERFSLILESASTNQTSMYLCASRQSGGWETQYFGPGTRLLVL.